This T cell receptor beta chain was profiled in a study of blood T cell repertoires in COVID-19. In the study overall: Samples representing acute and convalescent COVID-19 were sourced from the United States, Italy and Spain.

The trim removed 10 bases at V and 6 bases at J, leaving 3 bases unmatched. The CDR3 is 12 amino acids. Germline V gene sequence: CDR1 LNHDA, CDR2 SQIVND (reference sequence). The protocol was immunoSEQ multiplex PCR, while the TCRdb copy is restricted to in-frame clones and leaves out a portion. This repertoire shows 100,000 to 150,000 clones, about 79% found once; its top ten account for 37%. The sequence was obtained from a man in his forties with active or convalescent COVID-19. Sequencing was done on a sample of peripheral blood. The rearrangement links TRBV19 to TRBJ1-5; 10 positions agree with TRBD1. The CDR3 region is CATGTGAQPQHF. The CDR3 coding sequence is TGTGCCACTGGGACAGGGGCTCAGCCCCAGCATTTT.